The 28 T cell receptor beta chains below all came from one sample that was sequenced in a study of cytomegalovirus exposure and HLA in healthy donors (dated by TCRdb to 2016 to 2017). Library preparation employed the immunoSEQ multiplex PCR assay. The multiplex PCR relied on a mix of 60 forward primers for TCR Vbeta segments and 13 reverse primers for TCR Jbeta segments. In TCRdb, the immuneACCESS table is reduced to in-frame sequences with V and J assigned. These tables do not hold every clone; where another copy was compared, an unresolved V gene accounts for under half, and the others remain unexplained. For this sample there are around 190,000 clones; more than 70% appear just once. Of the sample, about 4.4% falls within the top ten clones. What was sequenced was PBMCs. Receptors were obtained from a young man in good health and CMV-seropositive.

The chain combines TRBV11-2 with TRBJ2-4, with 7 bases matching TRBD2. The CDR3 length is 15 residues. Trimming cost V 2 bases and J 3 bases; bases outside gene matches: 4. In germline, CDR1 is SGHAT, CDR2 FQNNGV. The CDR3: CASSLRAGSKNIQYF. The CDR3, as DNA: TGTGCCAGCAGCTTACGAGCGGGAAGCAAAAACATTCAGTACTTC.

The chain carries TRBV5-6 and TRBJ2-5; TRBD2 agrees at 7 bases. With 0 bases clipped from V and 11 bases from J, the junction kept 4 bases outside the gene matches. Germline CDR1 is SGHDT and CDR2 is YYEEEE. CDR3 length: 12 residues. CDR3 sequence: CASSLARGGQYF. CDR3 nucleotide sequence: TGTGCCAGCAGCTTGGCTAGGGGAGGGCAGTACTTC.

Written as DNA, the CDR3 is TGTGCCAGCAGCCCCTCACTGGCGGGGGGAGATACGCAGTATTTT. This codes for CASSPSLAGGDTQYF. The chain couples TRBV4-2 to TRBJ2-3; TRBD2 aligns across 8 bases. V trimming: 4 bases; J trimming: 5 bases; junction bases outside the gene matches: 8. The length of the CDR3 is 15 residues. The germline gives CDR1 LGHNA, CDR2 YNFKEQ.

This clone was recorded a few times. The chain couples TRBV6-5 to TRBJ2-1; 15 positions match TRBD2. With 7 bases clipped from V and 10 bases from J, the junction kept 5 bases outside the gene matches. The CDR3 has 14 amino acids. Germline V gene sequence: CDR1 MNHEY, CDR2 SVGAGI. DNA for the CDR3: TGTGCCAGCACCCCGGGACTAGCGGGGGGCGAGCAGTTCTTC. It specifies CASTPGLAGGEQFF.

This rearrangement joins TRBV6-4 to TRBJ1-2; D is uncertain. Germline values: CDR1 MRHNA, CDR2 SNTAGT. CDR3 length equals 13 residues. The ends were cut back, 2 bases at V and 6 bases at J, with 10 bases in the middle. The CDR3 here is CASSDQVGNGYTF. The CDR3, as DNA: TGTGCCAGCAGTGACCAGGTCGGGAATGGCTACACCTTC.

The genes are TRBV28 and TRBJ1-4, with D perhaps matching TRBD1 (6 bases). There are 16 residues in the CDR3. In germline, CDR1 is MDHEN, CDR2 SYDVKM. The V end was cut by 8 bases, the J end by 4 bases, with 20 bases between. This CDR3 is CASSLNVGQINEKLFF. The CDR3, as DNA: TGTGCCAGCTCCCTAAATGTGGGACAAATTAATGAAAAACTGTTTTTT.

Worth noting for this clone: At one end the junction does not follow the germline gene, possibly because of a read error. The rearrangement uses TRBV7-7 and TRBJ2-1, with a weak D call TRBD2 (6 bases). The CDR3 runs 15 residues. Germline loops: CDR1 SSHAT, CDR2 FNYEAQ (reference sequence). This CDR3 is CASSLRSGLNNEQFF. CDR3 bases: TGTGCTAGCAGCTTAAGATCGGGACTCAACAATGAGCAGTTCTTC. The full variable domain, rest sourced from reference TRBV7-7 and TRBJ2-1, is GAGVSQSPRYKVTKRGQDVTLRCDPISSHATLYWYQQALGQGPEFLTYFNYEAQPDKSGLPSDRFSAERPEGSISTLTIQRTEQRDSAMYRCASSLRSGLNNEQFFGPGTRLTVL.

This clone was detected a few times. The chain is built from TRBV4-1 and TRBJ2-1; 16 nucleotides agree with TRBD2. J gave up 5 bases and V 6 bases, and 4 bases lay outside the gene matches. Germline CDR1 is MGHRA and CDR2 is YSYEKL. CDR3 length equals 16 residues. DNA for the CDR3: TGCGCCAGCAGGGGGACTAGCGGGGGGGCTAACAATGAGCAGTTCTTC. Its protein is CASRGTSGGANNEQFF.

The V call is TRBV7-2, the J call TRBJ2-5; 13 bases line up with TRBD2. CDR3 length equals 16 residues. J lost 4 bases, V lost 3 bases, and 5 bases had no gene match. Looked up from germline, CDR1 is SGHTA and CDR2 is FQGNSA. This CDR3 reads CASSFGLAGARETQYF. In DNA, the CDR3 is TGTGCCAGCAGCTTTGGACTAGCGGGAGCCAGAGAGACCCAGTACTTC.

V is TRBV9 and J is TRBJ2-1, with 8 bases aligning to TRBD2. Germline loops: CDR1 SGDLS, CDR2 YYNGEE. CDR3 size: 15 residues. V shed 3 bases and J 9 bases; nucleotides not matched to a gene: 11. The CDR3 region is CASSATGRGAVEQFF. The CDR3 DNA follows: TGTGCCAGCAGCGCAACAGGGCGGGGGGCCGTTGAGCAGTTCTTC.

Here the CDR3 reads CASRRDRGRGYTF. The CDR3 nucleotides read TGTGCCAGCAGGAGGGACAGGGGAAGAGGCTACACCTTC. The rearrangement links TRBV6-5 to TRBJ1-2; TRBD1 agrees at 10 bases. Per germline, CDR1 MNHEY and CDR2 SVGAGI. V shed 6 bases and J 8 bases; nucleotides not matched to a gene: 6. This CDR3 contains 13 residues.

This clone has a single count. V and J are TRBV13 and TRBJ1-2; the D gene is possibly TRBD1 (6 bases). This CDR3 has 14 residues. V gave up 2 bases and J gave up 8 bases, with 15 bases separating them. CDR1 PRHDT and CDR2 FYEKMQ come from the germline V gene (reference sequence). CDR3 loop: CASSLRGTFRGYTF. CDR3 nucleotides: TGTGCCAGCAGCTTAAGGGGGACATTTCGAGGCTACACCTTC.

The chain carries TRBV5-1 and TRBJ1-6, with 7 positions matching TRBD1. CDR1 SGHRS and CDR2 YFSETQ come from the germline V gene. V lost 4 bases and J lost 10; bases outside the gene matches: 11. This CDR3 contains 15 residues. CDR3 region: CASSMEGTEGSPLHF. In DNA, the CDR3 is TGCGCCAGCAGCATGGAGGGGACAGAGGGGTCACCCCTCCACTTT.

The chain uses TRBV27 and TRBJ2-1; 16 nucleotides line up with TRBD2. The germline gives CDR1 MNHEY, CDR2 SMNVEV (reference sequence). CDR3 length: 19 amino acids. The V gene end was trimmed by 4 bases and the J gene end by 1 base; junction bases not matched to a gene: 7. The CDR3 loop reads CASSSGLAGGRGSYNEQFF. The CDR3 DNA reads TGTGCCAGCAGTTCGGGACTAGCGGGAGGGAGGGGATCCTACAATGAGCAGTTCTTC.

The rearrangement joins TRBV6-5 to TRBJ2-6; D is possibly TRBD2 (5 bases). The CDR3 has 15 residues. V was pared by 6 bases and J by 0 bases, with 9 bases between. Germline lookup yields CDR1 MNHEY and CDR2 SVGAGI. DNA for the CDR3: TGTGCCAGCAGCCACGACTACTCTGGGGCCAACGTCCTGACTTTC. It is translated as CASSHDYSGANVLTF.

V is TRBV7-2 and J is TRBJ2-7; TRBD1 matches 8 bases. The CDR3 is 14 amino acids. V trimming: 5 bases; J trimming: 4 bases; junction bases outside the gene matches: 7. Per germline, CDR1 SGHTA and CDR2 FQGNSA. The CDR3 is CASSPRTGLYEQYF. DNA of the CDR3: TGTGCCAGCAGCCCCAGGACAGGGCTTTACGAGCAGTACTTC.

The rearrangement joins TRBV9 to TRBJ2-1; 10 bases are shared with TRBD2. V lost 0 bases, J lost 4 bases, and 4 bases stayed unmatched. Germline lookup yields CDR1 SGDLS and CDR2 YYNGEE. The CDR3 spans 16 residues. CDR3 loop: CASSVGAGGYYNEQFF. For the CDR3, the DNA is TGTGCCAGCAGCGTAGGAGCGGGGGGGTATTACAATGAGCAGTTCTTC.

The chain links TRBV7-3 to TRBJ1-1; 9 bases agree with TRBD1. This CDR3 has 14 residues. Losses at the gene ends were 4 bases for V and 5 bases for J; bases not matched to a gene: 5. The germline V gene encodes CDR1 SGHTA and CDR2 FQGTGA. The CDR3 loop reads CASSSGGTGTEAFF. As DNA, the CDR3 is TGTGCCAGCAGCTCAGGCGGGACAGGGACTGAAGCTTTCTTT.

The V call is TRBV5-5, the J call TRBJ2-1, with a tentative D call TRBD2 (5 bases). The CDR3 runs 14 residues. Trimming took off 3 bases at V and 3 bases at J, with 10 bases between the two ends. Germline V CDR1 and CDR2: SGHKS, YYEKEE (reference sequence). CDR3 nucleotides: TGTGCCAGCAGCTCCGAGACTAACTACAATGAGCAGTTCTTC. This sequence encodes CASSSETNYNEQFF.

This chain links TRBV29-1 with TRBJ2-5, with 7 bases fitting TRBD2. Per germline, CDR1 SQVTM and CDR2 ANQGSEA. The trim removed 8 bases at V and 6 bases at J, leaving 12 bases unmatched. The CDR3 length is 13 residues. CDR3 DNA: TGCAGCTCCCAGGGAGGGAGGAAAAAGACCCAGTACTTC. It is translated as CSSQGGRKKTQYF.

The chain joins TRBV27 to TRBJ1-6; no firm D call. Trimming cost V 5 bases and J 7 bases, with 12 bases left between them. This CDR3 contains 14 residues. Germline V CDR1 and CDR2: MNHEY, SMNVEV (reference sequence). CDR3 residues: CASSGQNVNSPLHF. The CDR3 DNA is TGTGCCAGCAGTGGCCAGAATGTAAATTCACCCCTCCACTTT.

The chain employs TRBV10-3 and TRBJ2-7; D is possibly TRBD1 (6 bases). CDR1 and CDR2 from the germline V gene are ENHRY and SYGVKD. The CDR3 is made up of 14 amino acids. Trimming pared 0 bases from V and 10 bases from J, leaving 16 bases between. CDR3 nucleotide sequence: TGTGCCATCAGTGAGTCGTATCGGGACACCATCCAGTACTTC. This gives the protein CAISESYRDTIQYF.

The gene calls are TRBV27 and TRBJ2-1; 8 bases line up with TRBD2. CDR1 is MNHEY, CDR2 SMNVEV, per germline (reference sequence). This CDR3 is 17 amino acids long. V lost 5 bases and J lost 4; bases outside the gene matches: 13. CDR3 bases: TGTGCCAGCAGTCCACTGACTAGCGCGGCCGGATACAATGAGCAGTTCTTC. This translates into CASSPLTSAAGYNEQFF.

The CDR3 sequence: CASSPKPGTSGRGETQYF. CDR3 bases: TGTGCCAGCAGCCCAAAGCCCGGGACTAGCGGGAGGGGAGAGACCCAGTACTTC. This chain uses TRBV9 with TRBJ2-5, with 16 nucleotides matching TRBD2. The length of the CDR3 is 18 residues. Germline CDR1 is SGDLS and CDR2 is YYNGEE. Unmatched junction bases numbered 10, after V lost 4 bases and J lost 4 bases.

The V call is TRBV7-3, the J call TRBJ2-2, with D perhaps TRBD2 (6 bases). Germline V gene lookup returns CDR1 SGHTA and CDR2 FQGTGA. The CDR3 totals 14 residues. Trimming took off 5 bases at V and 1 base at J, with 8 bases between the two ends. CDR3 in amino acids: CASSAGRNTGELFF. In DNA form, the CDR3 reads TGTGCCAGCAGCGCCGGGAGGAACACCGGGGAGCTGTTTTTT.

The chain joins TRBV9 to TRBJ1-2; D uncertain. The CDR3 is 12 residues long. V lost 2 bases and J 6 bases, leaving 8 bases between the germline ends. Germline loops: CDR1 SGDLS, CDR2 YYNGEE. The CDR3 nucleotides read TGTGCCAGCAGCGTTCAGACACATGGCTACACCTTC. Translating it yields CASSVQTHGYTF.

This clone was detected a few times. The rearrangement uses TRBV18 and TRBJ2-7, with 9 bases lining up with TRBD1. CDR3 size: 15 residues. The germline gives CDR1 KGHSH, CDR2 LQKENI. Germline trimming cut 3 bases from V and 5 bases from J; bases unmatched to any gene: 8. The CDR3 sequence: CASSPDRGVTDEQYF. CDR3 nucleotide sequence: TGTGCCAGCTCACCGGACAGGGGTGTTACTGACGAGCAGTACTTC.

The rearrangement joins TRBV6-5 to TRBJ2-3; D might be TRBD1 (6 bases). Between the trimmed V and J ends, which lost 6 bases and 1 base, there was a span of 8 bases. Germline CDR1 is MNHEY and CDR2 is SVGAGI. The CDR3 sequence is 13 residues long. This chain's CDR3 is CASRRTGTDTQYF. For the CDR3, the DNA is TGTGCCAGCAGGAGGACAGGCACAGATACGCAGTATTTT.